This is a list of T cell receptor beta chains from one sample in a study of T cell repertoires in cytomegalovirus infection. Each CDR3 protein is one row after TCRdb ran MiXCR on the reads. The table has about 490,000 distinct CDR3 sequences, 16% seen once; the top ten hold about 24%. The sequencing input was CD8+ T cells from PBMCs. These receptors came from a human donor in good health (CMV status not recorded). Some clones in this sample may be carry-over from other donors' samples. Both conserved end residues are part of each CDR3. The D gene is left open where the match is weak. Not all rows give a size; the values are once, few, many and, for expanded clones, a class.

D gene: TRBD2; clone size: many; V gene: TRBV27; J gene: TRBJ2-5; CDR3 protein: CASSVAGGSGETQYF; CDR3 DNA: TGTGCCAGCAGTGTTGCGGGAGGATCAGGCGAGACCCAGTACTTC
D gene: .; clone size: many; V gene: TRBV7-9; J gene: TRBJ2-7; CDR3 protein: CASSLIEGEYEQYF; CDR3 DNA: TGTGCCAGCAGCTTAATCGAGGGGGAATACGAGCAGTACTTC
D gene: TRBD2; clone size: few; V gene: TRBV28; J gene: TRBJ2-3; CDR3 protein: CASSYSSGRVTDTQYF; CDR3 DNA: TGTGCCAGCAGTTATAGTAGCGGGAGGGTGACAGATACGCAGTATTTT
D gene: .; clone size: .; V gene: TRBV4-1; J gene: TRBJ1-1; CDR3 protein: CASSHPKDSNLEAFF; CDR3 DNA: TGCGCCAGCAGCCATCCGAAGGACAGCAATCTTGAAGCTTTCTTT
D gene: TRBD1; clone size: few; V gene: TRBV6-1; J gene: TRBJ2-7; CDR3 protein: CASSIWGQETSYEQYF; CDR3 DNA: TGTGCCAGCAGTATATGGGGACAGGAGACTTCCTACGAGCAGTACTTC
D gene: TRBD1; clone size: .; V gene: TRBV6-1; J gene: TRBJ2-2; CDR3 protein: CAARQGMNTGELFF; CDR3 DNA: TGTGCCGCCCGACAGGGGATGAACACCGGGGAGCTGTTTTTT
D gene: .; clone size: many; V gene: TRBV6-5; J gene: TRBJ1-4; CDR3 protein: CASSYVRTNEKLFF; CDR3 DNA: TGTGCCAGCAGTTACGTGAGGACTAATGAAAAACTGTTTTTT
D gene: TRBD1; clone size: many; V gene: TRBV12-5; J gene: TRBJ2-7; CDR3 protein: CASGSGQYYEQYF; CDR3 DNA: TGTGCTAGTGGTTCGGGACAGTACTACGAGCAGTACTTC
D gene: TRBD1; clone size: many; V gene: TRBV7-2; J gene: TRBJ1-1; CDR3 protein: CASSLSPDRGDTEAFF; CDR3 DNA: TGTGCCAGCAGCTTATCTCCGGACAGGGGGGACACTGAAGCTTTCTTT
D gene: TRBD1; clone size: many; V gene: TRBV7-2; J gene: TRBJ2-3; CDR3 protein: CASSLEGAGTDTQYF; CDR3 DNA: TGTGCCAGCAGCTTAGAGGGGGCCGGGACAGATACGCAGTATTTT
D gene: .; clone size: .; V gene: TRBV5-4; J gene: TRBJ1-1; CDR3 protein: CASSLKREMNTEAFF; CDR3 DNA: TGTGCCAGCAGCTTAAAGCGGGAAATGAACACTGAAGCTTTCTTT
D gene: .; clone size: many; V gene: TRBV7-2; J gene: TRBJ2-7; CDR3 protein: CASKTGSYSYEQYF; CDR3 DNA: TGTGCCAGCAAAACGGGCAGTTATTCCTACGAGCAGTACTTC
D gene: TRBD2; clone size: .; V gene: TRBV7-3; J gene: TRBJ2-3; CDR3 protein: CASSLAGGLRDTQYF; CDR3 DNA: TGTGCCAGCAGTCTAGCGGGAGGGCTAAGAGATACGCAGTATTTT
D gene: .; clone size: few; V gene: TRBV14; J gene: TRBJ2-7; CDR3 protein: CASSQLRGRSSYEQYF; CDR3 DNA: TGTGCCAGCAGCCAACTCCGGGGCAGGAGCTCCTACGAGCAGTACTTC
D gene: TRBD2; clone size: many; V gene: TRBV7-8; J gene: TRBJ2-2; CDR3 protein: CASSLAVSGSEGTGELFF; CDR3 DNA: TGTGCCAGCAGCTTAGCAGTTAGCGGGAGCGAGGGCACCGGGGAGCTGTTTTTT
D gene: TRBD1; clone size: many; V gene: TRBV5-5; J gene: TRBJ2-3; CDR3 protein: CASSLRDRGRPDTQYF; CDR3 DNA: TGTGCCAGCAGCTTGAGGGACAGGGGGAGACCAGATACGCAGTATTTT
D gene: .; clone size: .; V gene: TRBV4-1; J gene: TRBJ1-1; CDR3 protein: CASSQGHNAEAFF; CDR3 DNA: TGCGCCAGCAGCCAAGGTCATAACGCTGAAGCTTTCTTT
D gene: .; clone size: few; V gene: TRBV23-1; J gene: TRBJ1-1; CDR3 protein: CASSQSMGGAFF; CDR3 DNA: TGCGCCAGCAGTCAATCAATGGGGGGAGCTTTCTTT
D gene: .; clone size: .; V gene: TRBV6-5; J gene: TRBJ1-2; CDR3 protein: CASSLKDPGVYGYTF; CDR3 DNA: TGTGCCAGCAGTTTAAAGGACCCGGGGGTTTATGGCTACACCTTC
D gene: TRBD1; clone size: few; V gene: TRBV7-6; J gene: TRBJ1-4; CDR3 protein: CASSPHQGGDEKLFF; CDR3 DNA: TGTGCCAGCAGCCCTCATCAGGGGGGGGACGAAAAACTGTTTTTT
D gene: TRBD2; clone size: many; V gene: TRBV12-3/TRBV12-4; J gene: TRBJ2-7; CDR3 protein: CASSFPSGGFNEQYF; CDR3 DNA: TGTGCCAGCAGTTTCCCTAGCGGGGGCTTCAACGAGCAGTACTTC
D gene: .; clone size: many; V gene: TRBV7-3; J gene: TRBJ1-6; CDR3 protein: CASSQDSNSPLHF; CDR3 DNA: TGTGCCAGCAGCCAGGACAGTAATTCACCCCTCCACTTT
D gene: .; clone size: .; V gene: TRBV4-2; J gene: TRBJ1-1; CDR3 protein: CASSQAFGGNTEAFF; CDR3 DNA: TGTGCCAGCAGCCAAGCATTCGGGGGGAACACTGAAGCTTTCTTT
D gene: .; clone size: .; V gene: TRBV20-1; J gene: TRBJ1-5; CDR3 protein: CSARDGPRNNQPQHF; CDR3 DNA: TGCAGTGCTAGAGATGGGCCCCGGAACAATCAGCCCCAGCATTTT
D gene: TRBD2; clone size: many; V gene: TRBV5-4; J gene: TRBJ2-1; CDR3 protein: CASSPGLAGGHEQFF; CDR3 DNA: TGTGCCAGCAGCCCGGGACTAGCGGGAGGGCATGAGCAGTTCTTC
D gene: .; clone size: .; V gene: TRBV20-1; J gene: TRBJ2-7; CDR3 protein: CSARAFSESSYEQYF; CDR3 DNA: TGCAGTGCTAGAGCTTTTAGCGAGAGCTCCTACGAGCAGTACTTC
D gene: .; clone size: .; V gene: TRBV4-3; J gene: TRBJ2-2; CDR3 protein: CASSHEHAGGTGELIF; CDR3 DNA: TGCGCCAGCAGCCACGAACACGCTGGGGGTACCGGGGAGCTGATTTTT
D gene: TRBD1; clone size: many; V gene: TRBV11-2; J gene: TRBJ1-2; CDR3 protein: CASSPLLRDRRDGYTF; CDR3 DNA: TGTGCCAGCAGTCCCCTCCTCCGGGACAGGAGGGATGGCTACACCTTC
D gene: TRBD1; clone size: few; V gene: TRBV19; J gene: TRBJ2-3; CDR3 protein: CASSLQGVPDTQYF; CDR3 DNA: TGTGCCAGTAGCCTTCAGGGGGTCCCAGATACGCAGTATTTT
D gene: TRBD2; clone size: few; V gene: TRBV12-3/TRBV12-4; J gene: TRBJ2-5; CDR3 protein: CASSSGLAGSETQYF; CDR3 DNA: TGTGCCAGCAGTTCCGGACTAGCGGGGAGTGAGACCCAGTACTTC
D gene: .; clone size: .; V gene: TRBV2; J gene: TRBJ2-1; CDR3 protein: CATRGGPEQFF; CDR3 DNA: TGTGCCACAAGGGGCGGGCCTGAGCAGTTCTTC
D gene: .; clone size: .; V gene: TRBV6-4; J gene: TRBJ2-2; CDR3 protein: CASTNDREGHNITLSNTGELFF; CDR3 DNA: TGTGCCAGCACCAACGACAGGGAGGGGCATAACATCACCCTATCGAACACCGGGGAGCTGTTTTTT
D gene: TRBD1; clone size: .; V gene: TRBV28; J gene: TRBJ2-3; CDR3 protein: CASNMAGGIDTQYF; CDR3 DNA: TGTGCCAGCAACATGGCAGGGGGCATCGATACGCAGTATTTT
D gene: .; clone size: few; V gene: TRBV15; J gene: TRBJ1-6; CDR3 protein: CATRLRDDNSPLHF; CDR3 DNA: TGTGCCACCAGACTCCGGGACGACAATTCACCCCTCCACTTT
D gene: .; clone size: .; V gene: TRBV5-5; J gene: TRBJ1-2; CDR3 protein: CASSLERRRDGYSF; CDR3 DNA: TGTGCCAGCAGCTTGGAGCGACGCAGGGACGGCTACTCCTTC
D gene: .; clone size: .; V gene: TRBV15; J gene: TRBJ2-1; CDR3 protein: CAVGESGNYNEQFF; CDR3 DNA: TGTGCCGTGGGAGAAAGTGGGAACTACAATGAGCAGTTCTTC
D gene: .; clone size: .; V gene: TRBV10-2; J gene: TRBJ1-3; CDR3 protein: CASSEWDIVSGNTIYF; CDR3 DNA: TGCGCCAGCAGTGAGTGGGACATCGTCTCTGGAAACACCATATATTTT
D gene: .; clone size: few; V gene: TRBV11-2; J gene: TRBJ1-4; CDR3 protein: CASSLEATNEKLFF; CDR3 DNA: TGTGCCAGCAGCTTGGAAGCAACTAATGAAAAACTGTTTTTT
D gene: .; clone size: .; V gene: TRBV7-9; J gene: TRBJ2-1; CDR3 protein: CASKGGRNEQFF; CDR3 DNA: TGTGCCAGCAAGGGAGGTAGGAATGAGCAGTTCTTC
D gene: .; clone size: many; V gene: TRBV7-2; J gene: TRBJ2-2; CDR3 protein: CASSSAGLRSTGELFF; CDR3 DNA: TGTGCCAGCAGCTCGGCAGGGTTGAGGTCCACCGGGGAGCTGTTTTTT
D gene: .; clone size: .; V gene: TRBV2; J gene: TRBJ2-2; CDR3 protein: CASSGAIGTGELFF; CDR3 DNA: TGTGCCAGCAGTGGGGCAATTGGCACCGGGGAGCTGTTTTTT
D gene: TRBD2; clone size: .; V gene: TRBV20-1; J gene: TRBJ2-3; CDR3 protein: CSFTTEERERDTQYF; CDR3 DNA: TGCAGTTTCACCACCGAGGAGCGGGAGAGAGATACGCAGTATTTT
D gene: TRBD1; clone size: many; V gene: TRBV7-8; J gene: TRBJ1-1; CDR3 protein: CASSSGQGVTEAFF; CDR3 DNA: TGTGCCAGCAGCTCGGGACAGGGAGTGACTGAAGCTTTCTTT
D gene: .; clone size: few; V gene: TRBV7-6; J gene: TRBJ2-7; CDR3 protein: CASSSTDSNSYEQYF; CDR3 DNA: TGTGCCAGCAGCTCAACCGACAGCAATTCCTACGAGCAGTACTTC
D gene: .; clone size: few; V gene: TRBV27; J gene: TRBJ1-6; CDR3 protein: CASSWWGNNSPLHF; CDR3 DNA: TGTGCCAGCAGCTGGTGGGGAAATAATTCACCCCTCCACTTT
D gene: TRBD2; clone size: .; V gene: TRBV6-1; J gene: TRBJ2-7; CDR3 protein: CASSEPGLAGKYEQYF; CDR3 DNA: TGTGCCAGCAGTGAACCCGGACTAGCGGGAAAATACGAGCAGTACTTC
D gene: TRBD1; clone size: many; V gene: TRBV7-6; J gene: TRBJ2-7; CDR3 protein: CASSSDRGLIEQYF; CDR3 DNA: TGTGCCAGCAGCTCAGACAGGGGGCTGATCGAGCAGTACTTC
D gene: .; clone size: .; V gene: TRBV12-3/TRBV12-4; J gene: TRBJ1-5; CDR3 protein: CASSLGGISNQPQHF; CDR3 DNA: TGTGCCAGCAGTTTAGGAGGGATTAGCAATCAGCCCCAGCATTTT